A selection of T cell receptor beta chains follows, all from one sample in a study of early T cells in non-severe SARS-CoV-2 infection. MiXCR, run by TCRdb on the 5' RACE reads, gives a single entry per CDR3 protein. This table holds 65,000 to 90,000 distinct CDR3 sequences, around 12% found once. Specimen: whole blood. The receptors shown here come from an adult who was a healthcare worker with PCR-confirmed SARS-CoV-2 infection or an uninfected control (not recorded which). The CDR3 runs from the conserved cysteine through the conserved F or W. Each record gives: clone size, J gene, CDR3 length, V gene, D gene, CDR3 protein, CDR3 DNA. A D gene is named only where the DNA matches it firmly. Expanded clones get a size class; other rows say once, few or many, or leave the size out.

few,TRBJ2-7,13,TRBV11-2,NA,CASSLVPYREQYF,TGTGCCAGCAGCTTAGTTCCTTATCGGGAGCAGTACTTC
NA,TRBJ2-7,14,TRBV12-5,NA,CASGSGIQYYEQYF,TGTGCTAGTGGTTCTGGGATCCAGTACTACGAGCAGTACTTC
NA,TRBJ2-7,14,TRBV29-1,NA,CSVRITRESYEQYF,TGCAGCGTCCGAATAACCCGGGAATCCTACGAGCAGTACTTC
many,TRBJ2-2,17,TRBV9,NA,CASSVRGDEPKPGELFF,TGTGCCAGCAGCGTCCGTGGGGACGAACCGAAGCCCGGGGAGCTGTTTTTT
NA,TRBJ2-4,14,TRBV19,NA,CASSPPGPQNIQYF,TGTGCCAGTAGTCCCCCGGGACCCCAAAACATTCAGTACTTC
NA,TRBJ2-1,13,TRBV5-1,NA,CASSLWLAPEQFF,TGCGCCAGCAGCTTATGGCTAGCGCCTGAGCAGTTCTTC
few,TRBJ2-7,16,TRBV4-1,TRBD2,CASSQESGRAWYEQYF,TGCGCCAGCAGCCAAGAAAGCGGGAGGGCCTGGTACGAGCAGTACTTC
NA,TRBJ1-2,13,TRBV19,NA,CASNNRRSYGYTF,TGTGCCAGTAATAACCGCCGTAGTTATGGCTACACCTTC
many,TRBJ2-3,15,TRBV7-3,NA,CASSFRGYSTDTQYF,TGTGCCAGCAGCTTTAGAGGCTATAGCACAGATACGCAGTATTTT
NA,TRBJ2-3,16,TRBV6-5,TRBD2,CATSVGRVPSTDTQYF,TGTGCCACCTCCGTTGGGAGGGTCCCCAGCACAGATACGCAGTATTTT
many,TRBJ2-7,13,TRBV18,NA,CASSTQVTYEQYF,TGTGCCAGCTCAACCCAGGTCACCTACGAGCAGTACTTC
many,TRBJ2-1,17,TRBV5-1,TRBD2,CASSLKPRGASYNEQFF,TGCGCCAGCAGCTTGAAGCCGCGGGGGGCCTCCTACAATGAGCAGTTCTTC
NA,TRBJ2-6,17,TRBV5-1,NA,CASSLSSMSSGANVLTF,TGCGCCAGCAGCCTTAGTTCGATGAGCTCTGGGGCCAACGTCCTGACTTTC
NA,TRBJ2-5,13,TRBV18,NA,CASSNQGGETQYF,TGTGCCAGCTCAAACCAGGGCGGAGAGACCCAGTACTTC
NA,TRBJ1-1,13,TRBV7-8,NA,CASSQRIDTEAFF,TGTGCCAGCAGCCAGCGGATCGACACTGAAGCTTTCTTT
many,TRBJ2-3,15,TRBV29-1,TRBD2,CSVALLAEPGGTQYF,TGCAGCGTCGCGCTACTAGCGGAGCCAGGTGGTACGCAGTATTTT
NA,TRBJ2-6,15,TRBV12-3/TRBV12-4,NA,CASSIVTAGANVLTF,TGTGCCAGCAGCATAGTGACGGCTGGGGCCAACGTCCTGACTTTC
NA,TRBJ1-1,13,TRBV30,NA,CARQGYRATEAFF,TGTGCCCGGCAGGGGTATAGGGCCACTGAAGCTTTCTTT
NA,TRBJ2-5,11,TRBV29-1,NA,CSGGGLRGQYF,TGCAGCGGGGGCGGGCTGAGGGGCCAGTACTTC
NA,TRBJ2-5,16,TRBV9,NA,CASSVASMGVQETQYF,TGTGCCAGCAGCGTAGCTAGCATGGGGGTCCAAGAGACCCAGTACTTC
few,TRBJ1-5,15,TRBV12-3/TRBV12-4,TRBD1,CASSGRTGRGQPQHF,TGTGCCAGCAGCGGGCGGACAGGGAGAGGCCAGCCCCAGCATTTT
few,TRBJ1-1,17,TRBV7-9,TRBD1,CASSPPGGDRWRTEAFF,TGTGCCAGCAGCCCACCAGGGGGGGACAGGTGGAGAACTGAAGCTTTCTTT
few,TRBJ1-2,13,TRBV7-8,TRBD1,CASSRDRLYGYTF,TGTGCCAGCAGCCGGGACAGACTCTATGGCTACACCTTC
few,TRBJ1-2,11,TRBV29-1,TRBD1,CIIKGAYGYTF,TGCATCATAAAGGGGGCTTATGGCTACACCTTC
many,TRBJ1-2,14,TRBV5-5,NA,CASSLGTANYGYTF,TGTGCCAGCAGCTTGGGGACAGCTAACTATGGCTACACCTTC
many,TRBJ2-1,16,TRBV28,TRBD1,CASSSDREEGANEQFF,TGTGCCAGCAGTTCCGACAGGGAAGAAGGGGCAAATGAGCAGTTCTTC
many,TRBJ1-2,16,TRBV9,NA,CASSVGEAAGAYGYTF,TGTGCCAGCAGCGTAGGGGAGGCGGCAGGCGCCTATGGCTACACCTTC
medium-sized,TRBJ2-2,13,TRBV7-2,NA,CASSYSNTGELFF,TGTGCCAGCAGCTACTCAAACACCGGGGAGCTGTTTTTT
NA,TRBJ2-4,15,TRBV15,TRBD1,CATSRETGAKNIQYF,TGTGCCACCAGCAGAGAGACAGGGGCAAAAAACATTCAGTACTTC
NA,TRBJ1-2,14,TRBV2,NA,CASSEELTGYGYTF,TGTGCCAGCAGTGAAGAATTGACAGGCTATGGCTACACCTTC
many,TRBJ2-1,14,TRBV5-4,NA,CASSSSGGVNEQFF,TGTGCCAGCAGCTCCTCAGGGGGGGTCAATGAGCAGTTCTTC
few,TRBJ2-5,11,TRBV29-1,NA,CSVILGPAQYF,TGCAGCGTGATTCTAGGACCGGCCCAGTACTTC
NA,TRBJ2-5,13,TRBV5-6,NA,CASSLKEGETQYF,TGTGCCAGCAGCCTCAAGGAGGGAGAGACCCAGTACTTC
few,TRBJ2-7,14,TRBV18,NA,CASSPPSPPYEQYF,TGTGCCAGCTCACCACCGTCACCCCCCTACGAGCAGTACTTC
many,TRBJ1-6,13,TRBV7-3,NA,CASSLTSNSPLHF,TGTGCCAGCAGCTTAACTTCGAATTCACCCCTCCACTTT
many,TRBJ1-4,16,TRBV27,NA,CASSSTLLEGGEKLFF,TGTGCCAGCAGTTCTACCCTATTGGAGGGGGGGGAAAAACTGTTTTTT
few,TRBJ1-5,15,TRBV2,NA,CASSGHRDSNQPQHF,TGTGCCAGCAGTGGCCACAGGGATAGCAATCAGCCCCAGCATTTT
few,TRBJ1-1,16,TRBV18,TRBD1,CAGSPGTGLSNTEAFF,TGTGCCGGCTCCCCCGGGACAGGGCTTTCGAACACTGAAGCTTTCTTT
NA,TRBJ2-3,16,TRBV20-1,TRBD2,CSARDLASGGRDTQYF,TGCAGTGCTAGAGATCTAGCTAGCGGGGGGCGGGATACGCAGTATTTT
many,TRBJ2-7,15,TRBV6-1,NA,CASSEETGNSYEQYF,TGTGCCAGCAGTGAAGAGACCGGGAACTCCTACGAGCAGTACTTC
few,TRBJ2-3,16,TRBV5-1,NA,CASSLVSGPGTDTQYF,TGCGCCAGCAGCTTGGTTTCGGGTCCGGGCACAGATACGCAGTATTTT
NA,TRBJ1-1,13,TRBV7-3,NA,CASSDNRRTEAFF,TGTGCCAGCAGCGACAACAGGCGCACTGAAGCTTTCTTT
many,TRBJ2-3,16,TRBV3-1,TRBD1,CASSQSRTGSGDTQYF,TGTGCCAGCAGCCAATCCCGGACAGGTTCCGGAGATACGCAGTATTTT
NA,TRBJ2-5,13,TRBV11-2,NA,CASSLRHQETQYF,TGTGCCAGCAGCTTAAGACACCAAGAGACCCAGTACTTC
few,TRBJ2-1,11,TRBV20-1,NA,CSTDWANEQFF,TGCAGTACAGACTGGGCCAATGAGCAGTTCTTC
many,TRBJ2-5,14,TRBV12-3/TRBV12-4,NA,CASSFSGSGETQYF,TGTGCCAGCAGTTTTTCAGGGTCAGGAGAGACCCAGTACTTC
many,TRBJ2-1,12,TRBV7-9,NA,CASRQGFHEQFF,TGTGCCAGCCGGCAGGGTTTCCATGAGCAGTTCTTC
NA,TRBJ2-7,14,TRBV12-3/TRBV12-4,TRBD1,CASSFWQGATEQYF,TGTGCCAGCAGTTTTTGGCAGGGGGCGACCGAGCAGTACTTC
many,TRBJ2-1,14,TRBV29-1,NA,CSVVRGSSYNEQFF,TGCAGCGTTGTGAGGGGGAGCTCCTACAATGAGCAGTTCTTC
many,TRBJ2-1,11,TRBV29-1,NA,CSGSGGNEQFF,TGCAGCGGGAGTGGGGGAAATGAGCAGTTCTTC
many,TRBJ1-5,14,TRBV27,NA,CASSLRGGDQPQHF,TGTGCCAGCAGTTTACGCGGGGGAGATCAGCCCCAGCATTTT
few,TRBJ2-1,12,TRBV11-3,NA,CASKRNGLEQFF,TGTGCCAGCAAGAGGAACGGACTAGAGCAGTTCTTC
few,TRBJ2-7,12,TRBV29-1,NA,CSVETSTYEQYF,TGCAGCGTTGAAACTAGTACCTACGAGCAGTACTTC